A single sample gave rise to the 27 T cell receptor beta chains below, sequenced in a study of tumor T cells in aggressive B-cell lymphoma. Profiled with immunoSEQ multiplex PCR; TCRdb holds only in-frame clones, not every one. Of 8,000 to 9,500 clones in the sample, 85% were seen once. The source material was tumor tissue. These receptors were collected from an adult with diffuse large B cell lymphoma.

This clone was counted a few times. The chain carries TRBV5-1 and TRBJ2-7; 10 bases fit TRBD1. This CDR3 comprises 16 residues. With 3 bases clipped from V and 3 bases from J, the junction kept 9 bases outside the gene matches. Germline loops: CDR1 SGHRS, CDR2 YFSETQ. CDR3 amino acids: CASSSQGTGVVYEQYF. CDR3 nucleotides: TGCGCCAGCAGCTCCCAGGGGACAGGGGTAGTCTACGAGCAGTACTTC.

V and J are TRBV5-1 and TRBJ1-1; maybe TRBD1 (6 bases). The CDR3 has 15 amino acids. V lost 0 bases to trimming and J lost 1 base, with 10 bases between them. Germline V CDR1 and CDR2: SGHRS, YFSETQ. The CDR3 DNA reads as TGCGCCAGCAGCTTGGAGTTAGGGGGGAACACTGAAGCTTTCTTT. Protein product: CASSLELGGNTEAFF.

The chain joins TRBV2 to TRBJ1-3, with 9 bases matching TRBD1. Germline V lookup: CDR1 SNHLY, CDR2 FYNNEI. After removal of 6 bases from V and 0 bases from J, the junction contained 3 bases not matched to a gene. The CDR3 is made up of 15 amino acids. This CDR3 reads CASRGTGISGNTIYF. The CDR3 coding sequence is TGTGCCAGCAGGGGGACAGGGATCTCTGGAAACACCATATATTTT.

The chain employs TRBV2 and TRBJ2-7; 8 bases agree with TRBD2. CDR1 and CDR2 from the germline V gene are SNHLY and FYNNEI. This CDR3 comprises 15 residues. With 2 bases clipped from V and 3 bases from J, the junction kept 6 bases outside the gene matches. The chain's CDR3 is CASSEQRGRFYEQYF. The CDR3 bases are TGTGCCAGCAGTGAACAGCGGGGGCGATTCTACGAGCAGTACTTC.

This clone was seen only once. The chain recombines TRBV28 with TRBJ1-5, with D perhaps TRBD1 (5 bases). V shed 7 bases and J shed 0 bases, with 16 bases lying between them. Germline CDR1 is MDHEN and CDR2 is SYDVKM. The CDR3 has 16 amino acids. CDR3 residues: CASIPGRVTSNQPQHF. The CDR3 region has the DNA TGTGCCAGCATCCCAGGGAGGGTTACTAGCAATCAGCCCCAGCATTTT.

The genes are TRBV28 and TRBJ1-4, with TRBD1 matching 7 bases. Germline-derived CDR1 and CDR2 are MDHEN and SYDVKM. The V segment lost 5 bases and the J segment 5 bases; nucleotides outside the gene matches: 8. There are 15 residues in the CDR3. In DNA, the CDR3 is TGTGCCAGCAGTCTACCAGGGGGGACAAATGAAAAACTGTTTTTT. It specifies CASSLPGGTNEKLFF. Combining the CDR3 with reference TRBV28 and TRBJ1-4 gives the whole variable domain DVKVTQSSRYLVKRTGEKVFLECVQDMDHENMFWYRQDPGLGLRLIYFSYDVKMKEKGDIPEGYSVSREKKERFSLILESASTNQTSMYLCASSLPGGTNEKLFFGSGTQLSVL.

The chain couples TRBV19 to TRBJ1-1; D may be TRBD1 (5 bases). The germline V gene encodes CDR1 LNHDA and CDR2 SQIVND (reference sequence). Trimming removed 3 bases from V and 2 bases from J, with 13 bases in between. The CDR3 is 15 amino acids. CDR3 loop: CASSMAVRENTEAFF. The CDR3 coding sequence is TGTGCCAGTAGTATGGCGGTCAGGGAAAACACTGAAGCTTTCTTT.

The genes are TRBV19 and TRBJ2-7, with D possibly matching TRBD2 (5 bases). The V gene lost 1 base and the J gene lost 3 bases, with 10 bases spanning the gap. The length of the CDR3 is 14 residues. The germline CDR1 and CDR2 sequences are LNHDA and SQIVND (reference sequence). The CDR3 DNA is TGTGCCAGTAGTATAGGAGACGGAGGCTACGAGCAGTACTTC. Translating gives CASSIGDGGYEQYF.

The chain links TRBV4-3 to TRBJ1-1; 11 positions match TRBD1. V lost 3 bases, J lost 3 bases, and 3 bases stayed unmatched. The CDR3 is 15 amino acids. In germline, CDR1 is LGHNA, CDR2 YSLEER. The DNA of the CDR3 is TGCGCCAGCAGCCATGGGACAGGGGGTGACACTGAAGCTTTCTTT. Translating gives CASSHGTGGDTEAFF.

The chain employs TRBV9 and TRBJ2-5, with a weak D call TRBD2 (5 bases). The CDR3 is made up of 15 amino acids. Deletions cut 0 bases from V and 3 bases from J, with 12 bases between. Germline loops: CDR1 SGDLS, CDR2 YYNGEE. CDR3 sequence reads: CASSVGTRDEETQYF. The CDR3 DNA follows: TGTGCCAGCAGCGTAGGGACCCGGGATGAAGAGACCCAGTACTTC.

This clone was counted only a few times. The V call is TRBV5-6, the J call TRBJ2-2; 7 nucleotides align to TRBD2. The CDR3 extends over 15 amino acids. Germline V gene sequence: CDR1 SGHDT, CDR2 YYEEEE. V dropped 4 bases and J dropped 3; count of bases not matched to a gene: 6. This chain's CDR3 is CASSPGEGYTGELFF. Here the CDR3 DNA reads TGTGCCAGCAGCCCCGGGGAGGGGTACACCGGGGAGCTGTTTTTT. Using reference TRBV5-6 and TRBJ2-2 for the parts outside the CDR3, the full variable domain is DAGVTQSPTHLIKTRGQQVTLRCSPKSGHDTVSWYQQALGQGPQFIFQYYEEEERQRGNFPDRFSGHQFPNYSSELNVNALLLGDSALYLCASSPGEGYTGELFFGEGSRLTVL.

This chain joins TRBV4-1 and TRBJ2-7, with TRBD2 as a possible D gene (5 bases). CDR3 size: 17 residues. The germline V gene encodes CDR1 MGHRA and CDR2 YSYEKL. Trimming removed 2 bases from V and 4 bases from J, with 21 bases in between. CDR3 nucleotide sequence: TGCGCCAGCAGCCAAAAGAGCCAGTCGGAGGAAATTTACGAGCAGTACTTC. Its protein product is CASSQKSQSEEIYEQYF.

The chain carries TRBV7-2 and TRBJ1-2; D not resolved. Per the germline V gene, CDR1 is SGHTA and CDR2 is FQGNSA. The CDR3 length is 14 residues. With 5 bases removed from V and 5 bases from J, the gap between germline ends came to 15 bases. The CDR3 DNA follows: TGTGCCAGCAGCCCCGCAGAGGGTTTATATGGCTACACCTTC. The encoded protein is CASSPAEGLYGYTF.

The chain employs TRBV6-1 and TRBJ1-4; D may be TRBD1 (6 bases). Trimming removed 2 bases from V and 4 bases from J, with 14 bases in between. Germline V gene data show CDR1 as MNHNS and CDR2 as SASEGT. The CDR3 length is 16 residues. CDR3 sequence reads: CASSELFGTSNEKLFF. Here the CDR3 DNA reads TGTGCCAGCAGTGAACTTTTCGGGACAAGTAATGAAAAACTGTTTTTT.

The rearrangement links TRBV19 to TRBJ2-1, with 10 bases identical to TRBD2. The CDR3 runs to 15 residues. The ends lost 5 bases at V and 3 bases at J; junction bases unmatched: 4. Germline-derived CDR1 and CDR2 are LNHDA and SQIVND (reference sequence). CDR3: CASSVTSGDYNEQFF. The CDR3 region has the DNA TGTGCCAGTAGTGTTACTAGCGGGGACTACAATGAGCAGTTCTTC.

The chain employs TRBV28 and TRBJ2-7; D is ambiguous. This CDR3 is 14 amino acids long. V was trimmed by 6 bases and J by 3 bases, leaving 15 bases between them. Germline loops: CDR1 MDHEN, CDR2 SYDVKM. The CDR3 nucleotides read TGTGCCAGCAGCTCCGAGCCGGGTGGCTACGAGCAGTACTTC. It translates to CASSSEPGGYEQYF.

The chain employs TRBV11-1 and TRBJ1-4; a possible D gene is TRBD1 (6 bases). The CDR3 is 16 amino acids. The germline gives CDR1 SGHAT, CDR2 FQDESV (reference sequence). V was trimmed by 5 bases and J by 5 bases, leaving 18 bases between them. CDR3 protein: CASSPGRGGKNEKLFF. The CDR3 DNA reads TGTGCCAGCAGCCCCGGCAGGGGCGGAAAAAATGAAAAACTGTTTTTT.

This chain connects TRBV5-1 to TRBJ2-2; D possibly corresponds to TRBD1 (6 bases). CDR1 SGHRS and CDR2 YFSETQ come from the germline V gene. V was shortened by 5 bases and J by 3 bases, with 14 bases between the two germline ends. The CDR3 spans 15 residues. CDR3 amino acids: CASRVGALDTGELFF. CDR3 nucleotide sequence: TGCGCCAGCAGGGTGGGGGCGTTAGACACCGGGGAGCTGTTTTTT.

The rearrangement joins TRBV4-3 to TRBJ1-4; D gene unclear. The V gene lost 0 bases and the J gene lost 8 bases, with 10 bases spanning the gap. The CDR3 contains 14 residues. Germline-derived CDR1 and CDR2 are LGHNA and YSLEER. The CDR3 DNA sequence: TGCGCCAGCAGCCAAGATCGGCAAGCGGAAAAACTGTTTTTT. Protein sequence: CASSQDRQAEKLFF.

V and J are TRBV27 and TRBJ2-7; 8 nucleotides line up with TRBD1. The CDR3 runs to 14 residues. Losses at the gene ends were 8 bases for V and 0 bases for J; bases not matched to a gene: 6. CDR1 is MNHEY and CDR2 is SMNVEV in the germline V gene (reference sequence). The CDR3, as DNA: TGTGCCAGCGCGAGACAGGGGACCTCCTACGAGCAGTACTTC. The encoded protein is CASARQGTSYEQYF.

This chain uses TRBV5-1 with TRBJ2-3; 8 bases map to TRBD2. CDR1 is SGHRS and CDR2 is YFSETQ in the germline V gene. The V segment lost 0 bases and the J segment 1 base; nucleotides outside the gene matches: 4. The length of the CDR3 is 16 residues. The CDR3 loop reads CASSLGDGGGTDTQYF. In nucleotides, the CDR3 is TGCGCCAGCAGCTTGGGGGACGGGGGGGGCACAGATACGCAGTATTTT. The complete variable domain, with remaining parts taken from reference TRBV5-1 and TRBJ2-3, reads KAGVTQTPRYLIKTRGQQVTLSCSPISGHRSVSWYQQTPGQGLQFLFEYFSETQRNKGNFPGRFSGRQFSNSRSEMNVSTLELGDSALYLCASSLGDGGGTDTQYFGPGTRLTVL.

The V call is TRBV18, the J call TRBJ2-5, with D uncertain. There are 11 residues in the CDR3. Germline lookup yields CDR1 KGHSH and CDR2 LQKENI. Trimming shortened V by 2 bases and J by 5 bases, and 3 bases separated the two germline ends. The CDR3: CASSPEETQYF. Here the CDR3 DNA reads TGTGCCAGCTCACCAGAGGAGACCCAGTACTTC.

The chain recombines TRBV9 with TRBJ1-6, with 10 bases that match TRBD1. Germline assignment: CDR1 SGDLS and CDR2 YYNGEE. The length of the CDR3 is 14 residues. V was clipped by 3 bases and J by 11 bases; unmatched bases: 5. CDR3 region: CASSEGQGKAPLHF. Written as DNA, the CDR3 is TGTGCCAGCAGCGAGGGACAGGGGAAGGCACCCCTCCACTTT.

This chain joins TRBV29-1 and TRBJ2-7; TRBD1 matches at 8 bases. V dropped 4 bases and J dropped 3; count of bases not matched to a gene: 2. The germline V gene encodes CDR1 SQVTM and CDR2 ANQGSEA. There are 12 residues in the CDR3. The CDR3 here is CSVVGTGYEQYF. As DNA, the CDR3 is TGCAGCGTTGTAGGGACAGGCTACGAGCAGTACTTC.

This clone has a single count. The chain couples TRBV19 to TRBJ1-2; 9 bases are shared with TRBD1. Germline loops: CDR1 LNHDA, CDR2 SQIVND (reference sequence). There are 13 residues in the CDR3. V trimming: 4 bases; J trimming: 6 bases; junction bases outside the gene matches: 3. The CDR3 protein is CASSTGQGNGYTF. The CDR3, as DNA: TGTGCCAGTAGTACCGGACAGGGGAATGGCTACACCTTC.

This chain joins TRBV29-1 and TRBJ1-2, with 8 bases that match TRBD1. The junction had 4 bases not matched to a gene; V was cut back by 6 bases and J by 4 bases. Germline V gene lookup returns CDR1 SQVTM and CDR2 ANQGSEA. The CDR3 covers 12 residues. CDR3 protein: CSVGGTGYGYTF. The CDR3 coding sequence is TGCAGCGTAGGGGGGACAGGCTATGGCTACACCTTC.

The V gene is TRBV4-2, the J gene TRBJ1-5; 8 bases agree with TRBD1. This CDR3 spans 16 amino acids. V dropped 4 bases and J dropped 6; count of bases not matched to a gene: 11. CDR1 is LGHNA and CDR2 is YNFKEQ in the germline V gene. CDR3 amino acids: CASSLSDRDYTQPQHF. CDR3 DNA: TGTGCCAGCAGCCTTTCGGACAGGGATTATACTCAGCCCCAGCATTTT.